The 31 T cell receptor beta chains presented below share a single source sample, sequenced in a study of T-cell memory formation after mild COVID-19 listed by TCRdb under 2021. Library generation was performed with 5' RACE. The listed sequencing device is Illumina NovaSeq 6000. TCRdb redid the processing of the public reads, applying fastp at Q25 and MiXCR, and retained in-frame beta chains. Each CDR3 protein gets just one entry, which takes the most common genes and DNA from the rows behind it. This sample gives roughly 45,000 distinct CDR3 sequences in total; roughly a quarter of them show up just once. Roughly two fifths of the sample rests with the top ten. The sample comprised PBMCs or a T cell subset sorted from them (not recorded which). The receptor set was obtained from a man aged 18 to 29 who had mild COVID-19 (a few samples of this study predate the infection). The sample titles of this study are shuffled in the database, so cell type and time point are left out; the donor was told from shared clones.

The CDR3 bases are TGTGCCAGCAGCTTAGCCTCTAAAGGAGCCAAAAACATTCAGTACTTC. Its translation: CASSLASKGAKNIQYF. The V call is TRBV7-2, the J call TRBJ2-4; D is uncertain. This CDR3 contains 16 residues. The V and J ends lost 0 bases and 0 bases respectively, with 9 bases between them. Germline V lookup: CDR1 SGHTA, CDR2 FQGNSA.

This clonotype is termed medium-sized (0.01 to 0.1%). The chain is built from TRBV7-2 and TRBJ2-3; D not certain. V gave up 4 bases and J gave up 1 base, with 12 bases separating them. The CDR3 runs to 15 residues. Germline V lookup: CDR1 SGHTA, CDR2 FQGNSA. Here the CDR3 DNA reads TGTGCCAGCAGCTCCGATAGCATGGGCACAGATACGCAGTATTTT. This encodes CASSSDSMGTDTQYF.

This clonotype was observed many times. The rearrangement joins TRBV4-1 to TRBJ2-5; tentative D call: TRBD1 (6 bases). V lost 1 base, J lost 5 bases, and 11 bases lay in between. Per germline, CDR1 MGHRA and CDR2 YSYEKL. The length of the CDR3 is 14 residues. The CDR3 sequence is CASSQVAGVETQYF. For the CDR3, the DNA is TGCGCCAGCAGCCAAGTCGCAGGGGTGGAGACCCAGTACTTC.

This clonotype showed up just a few times. V gene TRBV7-7 combines with J gene TRBJ2-7, with D possibly TRBD1 on 7 matching bases. The CDR3 covers 15 residues. V was clipped by 5 bases and J by 5 bases, with 19 bases between them. Germline CDR1 and CDR2: SSHAT and FNYEAQ (reference sequence). The CDR3 region has the DNA TGTGCCAGCAGCCGCGGGACAGAGGTCTTAAACGAGCAGTACTTC. Amino acid sequence: CASSRGTEVLNEQYF.

This clonotype was counted at least ten times. The rearrangement uses TRBV6-4 and TRBJ2-3, with D maybe TRBD2 (5 bases). The CDR3 contains 13 residues. Germline V gives CDR1 MRHNA, CDR2 SNTAGT. V was pared by 4 bases and J by 0 bases, with 5 bases between. The CDR3 is CASSAGSTDTQYF. DNA of the CDR3: TGTGCCAGCAGTGCGGGGAGCACAGATACGCAGTATTTT.

The V gene is TRBV19, the J gene TRBJ1-2; maybe TRBD1 (5 bases). Trimming took 0 bases from V and 5 from J, leaving 13 bases between them. Per the germline V gene, CDR1 is LNHDA and CDR2 is SQIVND (reference sequence). CDR3 length equals 15 residues. The CDR3, as DNA: TGTGCCAGTAGTATAGAAGTTTCGGGGGGATATGGCTACACCTTC. Translated: CASSIEVSGGYGYTF.

The chain carries TRBV5-1 and TRBJ1-6; 7 nucleotides match TRBD1. This CDR3 spans 14 amino acids. The V gene's germline CDR1 is SGHRS and CDR2 YFSETQ. V shed 2 bases, J shed 15 bases, and the junction held 11 bases outside the gene matches. CDR3 coding DNA: TGCGCCAGCAGCTTACGCACAGGGGCCCCTGACCTCCACTTT. As protein: CASSLRTGAPDLHF.

This chain uses TRBV7-9 with TRBJ2-1; possibly TRBD1 or TRBD2 for D (5 bases each). Germline V gene sequence: CDR1 SEHNR, CDR2 FQNEAQ (reference sequence). The CDR3 runs 15 residues. V was cut by 6 bases and J by 2 bases, with 14 bases left in between. As DNA, the CDR3 is TGTGCCAGCAGTCCAGGGACGGGGACCTACAATGAGCAGTTCTTC. This gives the protein CASSPGTGTYNEQFF.

This clonotype turned up a few times. The chain couples TRBV5-5 to TRBJ2-7, with D unresolved. Per the germline V gene, CDR1 is SGHKS and CDR2 is YYEKEE (reference sequence). Trimming cost V 0 bases and J 2 bases, with 15 bases left between them. The CDR3 extends over 16 amino acids. CDR3 sequence reads: CASSLEGRGAAYEQYV. CDR3 coding DNA: TGTGCCAGCAGCTTGGAAGGTCGAGGCGCGGCCTACGAGCAGTACGTC.

V usage is TRBV6-5 and J usage is TRBJ2-1, with 9 nucleotides matching TRBD1. Per germline, CDR1 MNHEY and CDR2 SVGAGI. The CDR3 covers 16 residues. V dropped 6 bases and J dropped 1; count of bases not matched to a gene: 7. CDR3 protein: CASSAPGQGSYNEQFF. CDR3 sequence (DNA): TGTGCCAGCAGCGCCCCGGGACAGGGATCCTACAATGAGCAGTTCTTC.

The rearrangement links TRBV4-1 to TRBJ2-3; D remains unclear. Trimming cost V 0 bases and J 5 bases, with 9 bases left between them. The CDR3 sequence is 14 residues long. Germline loops: CDR1 MGHRA, CDR2 YSYEKL. The CDR3 DNA sequence: TGCGCCAGCAGCCAAGATACCCGGAAAGATACGCAGTATTTT. Residues: CASSQDTRKDTQYF.

This chain connects TRBV14 to TRBJ2-7, with D tentatively TRBD1 or TRBD2 (5 bases each). The CDR3 has 14 amino acids. Trimming removed 1 base at V and 6 bases at J, with 13 bases between. Germline V gives CDR1 SGHDN, CDR2 FVKESK. DNA for the CDR3: TGTGCCAGCAGCCAAGGTCTGGGGGTAGGCGAGCAGTACTTC. Translation: CASSQGLGVGEQYF.

This CDR3 is CASSYRTDYNEQFF. The DNA for the CDR3 is TGTGCCAGCAGCTACCGGACAGACTACAATGAGCAGTTCTTC. The chain joins TRBV7-2 to TRBJ2-1; TRBD1 might be the D (6 bases). V lost 4 bases and J lost 3, with 10 bases in between. This CDR3 region has 14 residues. Germline V gene lookup returns CDR1 SGHTA and CDR2 FQGNSA.

The CDR3 loop reads CASRRGGVLHGYTF. The CDR3 DNA reads TGTGCCAGCCGAAGGGGGGGCGTCCTCCATGGCTACACCTTC. This sequence joins TRBV12-3 or TRBV12-4 and TRBJ1-2, with D maybe TRBD1 (6 bases). V dropped 8 bases and J dropped 6 bases, with 19 bases sitting between them. The length of the CDR3 is 14 residues.

This clonotype was recorded a few times. The chain couples TRBV11-2 to TRBJ2-1; weak D call: TRBD1 (6 bases). From germline, CDR1 is SGHAT and CDR2 FQNNGV. V was clipped by 5 bases and J by 5 bases, with 13 bases between them. The CDR3 spans 14 residues. CDR3: CASSAGASHNEQFF. CDR3 DNA: TGTGCCAGCAGCGCAGGGGCCAGCCACAATGAGCAGTTCTTC.

The chain recombines TRBV6-1 with TRBJ1-1, with D possibly being TRBD1 (5 bases). Deletions cut 6 bases from V and 3 bases from J, with 17 bases between. CDR1 is MNHNS and CDR2 is SASEGT in the germline V gene. CDR3 length: 15 amino acids. CDR3: CASRIVWGGDTEAFF. The CDR3 region has the DNA TGTGCCAGCAGGATTGTCTGGGGCGGGGACACTGAAGCTTTCTTT.

The rearrangement joins TRBV12-3 or TRBV12-4 to TRBJ2-7; perhaps TRBD1 as D (5 bases). Trimming cost V 7 bases and J 0 bases, with 13 bases left between them. The CDR3 runs 14 residues. CDR3 loop: CASNAQGSSYEQYF. CDR3 nucleotides: TGTGCCAGCAACGCGCAGGGTAGCTCCTACGAGCAGTACTTC.

The chain combines TRBV7-3 with TRBJ2-3; 7 bases map to TRBD2. V lost 5 bases and J lost 2; bases outside the gene matches: 10. The CDR3 totals 16 residues. CDR1 is SGHTA, CDR2 FQGTGA, per germline. In DNA, the CDR3 is TGTGCCAGCAGCCCGCTGGGCGGGGGAATCACAGATACGCAGTATTTT. Protein sequence: CASSPLGGGITDTQYF.

The V gene is TRBV4-1, the J gene TRBJ1-4, with 7 bases lining up with TRBD1. Germline CDR1 MGHRA, CDR2 YSYEKL. The V and J ends lost 4 bases and 4 bases, in that order; junction bases with no gene match: 12. The CDR3 sequence is 17 residues long. The CDR3 nucleotides read TGCGCCAGCAGCCCACACCGGACAGGCAGCTATAATGAAAAACTGTTTTTT. Translated: CASSPHRTGSYNEKLFF.

The chain has TRBV10-3 and TRBJ2-7, with a possible D match to TRBD2 (5 bases). The CDR3 spans 13 residues. Trimming took 4 bases from V and 3 from J, leaving 10 bases between them. Germline V gene sequence: CDR1 ENHRY, CDR2 SYGVKD. In nucleotides, the CDR3 is TGTGCCATCAGTGGGGCGAGCGGCTACGAGCAGTACTTC. Residues: CAISGASGYEQYF.

The chain employs TRBV7-9 and TRBJ2-7; D gene uncertain. Trimming shortened V by 1 base and J by 0 bases, and 1 base separated the two germline ends. The CDR3 totals 12 residues. Germline V CDR1 and CDR2: SEHNR, FQNEAQ (reference sequence). The CDR3 DNA is TGTGCCAGCAGCTTAGGCTCCTACGAGCAGTACGTC. It is translated as CASSLGSYEQYV.

This chain joins TRBV2 and TRBJ2-7; 8 nucleotides agree with TRBD2. V gave up 7 bases and J gave up 3 bases; unmatched junction bases: 5. The CDR3 is 13 amino acids. CDR1 and CDR2 (germline): SNHLY, FYNNEI. The chain's CDR3 is CASNGGDYYEQYF. CDR3 DNA: TGTGCCAGCAACGGGGGGGACTACTACGAGCAGTACTTC.

This clonotype came up once. The rearrangement joins TRBV11-2 to TRBJ1-5; maybe TRBD1 (5 bases). The CDR3 covers 13 residues. Germline V gene lookup returns CDR1 SGHAT and CDR2 FQNNGV. V was shortened by 5 bases and J by 7 bases, with 12 bases between the two germline ends. This chain's CDR3 is CASSGREGQPQHF. CDR3 sequence (DNA): TGTGCCAGCAGCGGAAGAGAGGGGCAGCCCCAGCATTTT.

In this sample, this clonotype turned up a few times. This chain uses TRBV29-1 with TRBJ2-5; TRBD2 might be the D (6 bases). Germline V gives CDR1 SQVTM, CDR2 ANQGSEA. The CDR3 totals 12 residues. V was cut by 7 bases and J by 0 bases, with 9 bases left in between. CDR3 region: CSGRDYQETQYF. For the CDR3, the DNA is TGCAGCGGAAGGGACTACCAAGAGACCCAGTACTTC.

The V and J genes are TRBV7-6 and TRBJ2-1; possibly TRBD1 or TRBD2 for D (5 bases each). Trimming removed 3 bases at V and 6 bases at J, with 9 bases between. The germline V gene encodes CDR1 SGHVS and CDR2 FNYEAQ. There are 13 residues in the CDR3. CDR3 nucleotides: TGTGCCAGCAGCTTGAGAGGGACCAATGAGCAGTTCTTC. Residues: CASSLRGTNEQFF.

The rearrangement links TRBV29-1 to TRBJ2-1; TRBD1 matches at 9 bases. V lost 4 bases, J lost 8 bases, and 12 bases stayed unmatched. CDR3 size: 15 residues. Looked up from germline, CDR1 is SQVTM and CDR2 is ANQGSEA. The DNA for the CDR3 is TGCAGCGTTGCCTACGGGACAGGGTTGGGCGATGAGCAGTTCTTC. Its translation: CSVAYGTGLGDEQFF.

The chain carries TRBV14 and TRBJ2-3, with 8 bases aligning to TRBD1. The CDR3 is 16 residues long. Germline V CDR1 and CDR2: SGHDN, FVKESK. The trim removed 4 bases at V and 1 base at J, leaving 7 bases unmatched. CDR3 DNA: TGTGCCAGCAGCCGAAGACAGGGGTACGGCACAGATACGCAGTATTTT. The encoded protein is CASSRRQGYGTDTQYF.

The rearrangement uses TRBV4-2 and TRBJ1-2; D gene unclear. Trimming removed 0 bases from V and 4 bases from J, with 9 bases in between. This CDR3 spans 14 amino acids. Germline V gene data show CDR1 as LGHNA and CDR2 as YNFKEQ. The CDR3 sequence: CASSQDSDIYGYTF. Written as DNA, the CDR3 is TGTGCCAGCAGCCAAGATTCTGATATCTATGGCTACACCTTC.

There are a few counts of this clonotype. V and J are TRBV7-9 and TRBJ1-2; D ambiguous. The CDR3 sequence is 13 residues long. The germline V gene has CDR1 SEHNR and CDR2 FQNEAQ (reference sequence). V was trimmed by 3 bases and J by 6 bases, leaving 11 bases between them. This CDR3 reads CASSFAGGDGYTF. In DNA form, the CDR3 reads TGTGCCAGCAGCTTTGCAGGCGGGGATGGCTACACCTTC. The full variable domain, with the rest looked up from reference TRBV7-9 and TRBJ1-2, is DTGVSQNPRHKITKRGQNVTFRCDPISEHNRLYWYRQTLGQGPEFLTYFQNEAQLEKSRLLSDRFSAERPKGSFSTLEIQRTEQGDSAMYLCASSFAGGDGYTFGSGTRLTVV.

The chain uses TRBV9 and TRBJ2-4; either TRBD1 or TRBD2 may supply D (5 bases each). Germline V gene data show CDR1 as SGDLS and CDR2 as YYNGEE. The CDR3 is 15 amino acids. Trimming removed 1 base at V and 5 bases at J, with 13 bases between. The DNA of the CDR3 is TGTGCCAGCAGCGTATGGGGGAACAGAGAAAACATTCAGTACTTC. The encoded protein is CASSVWGNRENIQYF.

This clonotype was counted only a few times. The gene calls are TRBV6-2 or TRBV6-3 and TRBJ1-4, with TRBD1 as a possible D gene (5 bases). The CDR3 length is 17 residues. Germline loops: CDR1 MNHEY, CDR2 SVGEGT. Trimming removed 2 bases from V and 7 bases from J, with 20 bases in between. The CDR3: CASSYRGRQTSGEKLFF. The CDR3 bases are TGTGCCAGCAGTTACCGGGGACGACAGACGTCGGGTGAAAAACTGTTTTTT.